A single sample gave rise to the 29 T cell receptor beta chains below, sequenced in a study of Ad26.COV2.S vaccination and SARS-CoV-2 variants. TCRdb keeps only in-frame clones here, not all; method: immunoSEQ multiplex PCR. Among a few hundred thousand clones listed, about nine tenths were seen once. Treatment here: around 19 received Ad26.COV2.S at low or high dose, single or two shots; five or six received placebo; per-sample allocation not given. At day 63 after the first vaccine or placebo injection, samples were drawn. Sequenced here: peripheral blood, sampled in a trial of Ad26.COV2.S vaccine versus placebo. The receptors come from a person between 18 and 60 years old who received the Ad26.COV2.S COVID-19 vaccine or a placebo.

The genes are TRBV5-1 and TRBJ2-1, with D unresolved. Germline V gene sequence: CDR1 SGHRS, CDR2 YFSETQ. This CDR3 is built from 14 residues. V was trimmed by 0 bases and J by 7 bases, leaving 11 bases between them. CDR3 sequence reads: CASSLGALYNEQFF. The CDR3 bases are TGCGCCAGCAGCTTGGGGGCATTATATAATGAGCAGTTCTTC.

The genes are TRBV9 and TRBJ1-3, with 8 bases aligning to TRBD1. Germline V CDR1 and CDR2: SGDLS, YYNGEE. This CDR3 is 16 amino acids long. Losses at the gene ends were 3 bases for V and 4 bases for J; bases not matched to a gene: 9. CDR3 loop: CASSGGRGRTGNTIYF. The CDR3 DNA reads as TGTGCCAGCAGCGGGGGCAGGGGGCGAACAGGAAACACCATATATTTT.

The rearrangement uses TRBV29-1 and TRBJ2-7, with D tentatively TRBD2 (5 bases). CDR3 length equals 14 residues. With 5 bases removed from V and 0 bases from J, the gap between germline ends came to 14 bases. CDR1 and CDR2 from the germline V gene are SQVTM and ANQGSEA. The CDR3: CSVSYGKSSYEQYF. As DNA, the CDR3 is TGCAGCGTTTCCTACGGGAAAAGCTCCTACGAGCAGTACTTC.

The V and J genes are TRBV19 and TRBJ2-2; no definite D call. Between the trimmed V and J ends, which lost 7 bases and 3 bases, there was a span of 12 bases. Germline V gene data show CDR1 as LNHDA and CDR2 as SQIVND (reference sequence). This CDR3 comprises 14 residues. CDR3 coding DNA: TGTGCCAGTACTCCTTACGGATACACCGGGGAGCTGTTTTTT. Its translation is CASTPYGYTGELFF.

The chain carries TRBV15 and TRBJ2-6; D is unresolved. The V end lost 0 bases, the J end lost 2 bases, and 8 bases lay between the germline ends. Germline V gene lookup returns CDR1 LNHNV and CDR2 YYDKDF (reference sequence). There are 16 residues in the CDR3. The CDR3 loop is CATSRDGLAGANVLTF. CDR3 in DNA: TGTGCCACCAGCAGAGATGGCCTAGCTGGGGCCAACGTCCTGACTTTC. Complete variable domain (other parts from reference TRBV15 and TRBJ2-6): DAMVIQNPRYQVTQFGKPVTLSCSQTLNHNVMYWYQQKSSQAPKLLFHYYDKDFNNEADTPDNFQSRRPNTSFCFLDIRSPGLGDTAMYLCATSRDGLAGANVLTFGAGSRLTVL.

This rearrangement joins TRBV12-3 or TRBV12-4 to TRBJ2-1, with no clear D. Trimming took off 3 bases at V and 9 bases at J, with 9 bases between the two ends. The CDR3 has 12 residues. In DNA, the CDR3 is TGTGCCAGCAGTTTGGGTTGGTCTGAGCAGTTCTTC. Amino acid sequence: CASSLGWSEQFF.

The chain uses TRBV30 and TRBJ1-4; D is undetermined. V was shortened by 0 bases and J by 8 bases, with 10 bases between the two germline ends. Germline assignment: CDR1 GTSNPN and CDR2 SVGIG (reference sequence). The CDR3 has 13 amino acids. CDR3 DNA: TGTGCCTGGAGTGTACGAAGGTGGGAAAAACTGTTTTTT. This translates into CAWSVRRWEKLFF.

This chain connects TRBV4-3 to TRBJ1-6; D gene unclear. V was trimmed by 0 bases and J by 2 bases, leaving 5 bases between them. The CDR3 consists of 15 residues. Germline CDR1 reads LGHNA; CDR2 reads YSLEER. The CDR3 region has the DNA TGCGCCAGCAGCCAAGACCATACCTATAATTCACCCCTCCACTTT. This translates into CASSQDHTYNSPLHF.

This rearrangement joins TRBV20-1 to TRBJ2-7; D gene ambiguous. The CDR3 has 8 residues. Trimming cost V 3 bases and J 12 bases, with 6 bases left between them. CDR1 is DFQATT and CDR2 is SNEGSKA in the germline V gene (reference sequence). This chain's CDR3 is CSASEVYF. CDR3 DNA sequence: TGCAGTGCTAGTGAGGTGTACTTC.

CDR3 region: CASSITNLNEQFF. The CDR3, as DNA: TGTGCCAGTAGTATAACAAATTTGAATGAGCAGTTCTTC. This sequence joins TRBV19 and TRBJ2-1; D call uncertain. With 2 bases removed from V and 7 bases from J, the gap between germline ends came to 9 bases. This CDR3 comprises 13 residues. Germline values: CDR1 LNHDA, CDR2 SQIVND (reference sequence).

This clone was recorded only once. The chain employs TRBV12-3 or TRBV12-4 and TRBJ2-5; perhaps TRBD2 as D (6 bases). The CDR3 is 12 residues long. Trimming took 6 bases from V and 9 from J, leaving 14 bases between them. CDR3 nucleotides: TGTGCCAGCAGATTGACTAGTCAGGCCCAGTACTTC. It encodes CASRLTSQAQYF.

The rearrangement links TRBV5-1 to TRBJ2-3, with 11 bases matching TRBD2. V was pared by 3 bases and J by 2 bases, with 8 bases of the junction left unmatched. CDR3 length: 17 amino acids. Per the germline V gene, CDR1 is SGHRS and CDR2 is YFSETQ. The CDR3 sequence: CASSSSLAGGDTDTQYF. The CDR3 region has the DNA TGCGCCAGCAGCTCGTCCTTAGCGGGAGGGGACACAGATACGCAGTATTTT.

V and J are TRBV7-9 and TRBJ1-2, with D uncertain. Germline values: CDR1 SEHNR, CDR2 FQNEAQ (reference sequence). This CDR3 spans 14 amino acids. Trimming took 1 base from V and 8 from J, leaving 14 bases between them. This chain's CDR3 is CASSLDNLSRGYTF. CDR3 DNA sequence: TGTGCCAGCAGCTTAGACAATTTATCTCGGGGCTACACCTTC.

The chain is built from TRBV4-3 and TRBJ2-1, with D possibly being TRBD1 (5 bases). The germline V gene has CDR1 LGHNA and CDR2 YSLEER. Trimming took off 3 bases at V and 5 bases at J, with 11 bases between the two ends. This CDR3 has 14 amino acids. CDR3 coding DNA: TGCGCCAGCAGCCAGGACACTGGAAACAATGAGCAGTTCTTC. Encoded protein: CASSQDTGNNEQFF.

The rearrangement uses TRBV5-6 and TRBJ2-1, with TRBD2 matching over 9 bases. Unmatched junction bases numbered 13, after V lost 4 bases and J lost 2 bases. Germline V CDR1 and CDR2: SGHDT, YYEEEE. The CDR3 covers 18 residues. The CDR3 nucleotides are TGTGCCAGCAGCCTTACCCAACTAGCGGGCACGGCCTACAATGAGCAGTTCTTC. Translation gives CASSLTQLAGTAYNEQFF.

This clone appeared once. V gene TRBV25-1 combines with J gene TRBJ1-1; possible D gene TRBD1, 5 bases. Trimming pared 2 bases from V and 2 bases from J, leaving 12 bases between. The CDR3 spans 15 residues. Germline CDR1 MGHDK, CDR2 SYGVNS. In DNA form, the CDR3 reads TGTGCCAGCAGTGAAAGGCCAGGGACCAACACTGAAGCTTTCTTT. The encoded protein is CASSERPGTNTEAFF.

CDR3 sequence: CASSLSGRTDTQYF. In nucleotides, the CDR3 is TGCGCCAGCAGCCTCAGCGGACGCACAGATACGCAGTATTTT. This chain joins TRBV10-2 and TRBJ2-3; tentative D call: TRBD2 (5 bases). The CDR3 covers 14 residues. Germline assignment: CDR1 WSHSY and CDR2 SAAADI. V gave up 6 bases and J gave up 1 base, with 11 bases separating them.

This chain joins TRBV20-1 and TRBJ1-6; no reliable D call. The germline V gene encodes CDR1 DFQATT and CDR2 SNEGSKA (reference sequence). Between the trimmed V and J ends, which lost 3 bases and 7 bases, there was a span of 10 bases. The CDR3 consists of 13 residues. The CDR3 is CSASGLRNSPLHF. DNA for the CDR3: TGCAGTGCTAGTGGACTGCGAAATTCACCCCTCCACTTT.

As for this clone: Other DNA sequences in the sample encode the same CDR3. V usage is TRBV18 and J usage is TRBJ2-5; D not resolved. This CDR3 has 12 residues. Germline V gene sequence: CDR1 KGHSH, CDR2 LQKENI. V lost 2 bases and J 1 base, leaving 2 bases between the germline ends. CDR3 nucleotide sequence: TGTGCCAGCTCACCATCCCAAGAGACCCAGTACTTC. Protein: CASSPSQETQYF. Using reference TRBV18 and TRBJ2-5 for the parts outside the CDR3, the full variable domain is NAGVMQNPRHLVRRRGQEARLRCSPMKGHSHVYWYRQLPEEGLKFMVYLQKENIIDESGMPKERFSAEFPKEGPSILRIQQVVRGDSAAYFCASSPSQETQYFGPGTRLLVL.

V gene TRBV3-1 (or the pseudogene TRBV3-2) combines with J gene TRBJ1-3; tentatively, D is TRBD1 (6 bases). The CDR3 contains 15 residues. The germline V gene encodes CDR1 LGHDT and CDR2 YNNKEL (reference sequence). V was cut by 3 bases and J by 7 bases, with 16 bases left in between. CDR3 amino acids: CASSQGWQGFNTIYF. Here the CDR3 DNA reads TGTGCCAGCAGCCAGGGGTGGCAGGGGTTCAACACCATATATTTT.

The genes are TRBV5-1 and TRBJ1-3, with 7 bases fitting TRBD1. Germline V gene sequence: CDR1 SGHRS, CDR2 YFSETQ. The CDR3 has 16 residues. Unmatched junction bases numbered 4, after V lost 0 bases and J lost 1 base. This CDR3 reads CASSLAPTGSGNTIYF. As DNA, the CDR3 is TGCGCCAGCAGCTTGGCCCCGACAGGGTCTGGAAACACCATATATTTT. Together with reference TRBV5-1 and TRBJ1-3, the CDR3 gives the full variable domain: KAGVTQTPRYLIKTRGQQVTLSCSPISGHRSVSWYQQTPGQGLQFLFEYFSETQRNKGNFPGRFSGRQFSNSRSEMNVSTLELGDSALYLCASSLAPTGSGNTIYFGEGSWLTVV.

This rearrangement joins TRBV4-3 to TRBJ1-1; 7 bases line up with TRBD1. The ends lost 0 bases at V and 4 bases at J; junction bases unmatched: 11. The germline gives CDR1 LGHNA, CDR2 YSLEER. CDR3 size: 17 residues. CDR3 region: CASSQESRQGWSTEAFF. For the CDR3, the DNA is TGCGCCAGCAGCCAAGAAAGTAGACAGGGATGGAGCACTGAAGCTTTCTTT.

The genes are TRBV19 and TRBJ1-3; D remains unclear. This CDR3 has 15 residues. CDR1 is LNHDA and CDR2 is SQIVND in the germline V gene (reference sequence). V was clipped by 7 bases and J by 1 base, with 14 bases between them. The CDR3 loop reads CASNTIGGSGNTIYF. CDR3 DNA sequence: TGTGCCAGTAATACAATCGGAGGATCTGGAAACACCATATATTTT.

This rearrangement joins TRBV6-2 or TRBV6-3 to TRBJ2-5; 10 nucleotides match TRBD2. The CDR3 spans 15 residues. CDR1 and CDR2 from the germline V gene are MNHEY and SVGEGT. V lost 6 bases to trimming and J lost 6 bases; unmatched junction nucleotides: 10. The CDR3 nucleotides are TGTGCCAGCAGGCCTATAGCGGGAGGCGGGAAGACCCAGTACTTC. Its translation is CASRPIAGGGKTQYF.

The gene calls are TRBV11-2 and TRBJ1-4; 8 nucleotides match TRBD1. Germline V gene data show CDR1 as SGHAT and CDR2 as FQNNGV. The CDR3 loop spans 13 amino acids. V lost 5 bases and J lost 8; bases outside the gene matches: 4. Written as DNA, the CDR3 is TGTGCCAGCAGCGTTGGACAGGGCGAAAAACTGTTTTTT. Its protein is CASSVGQGEKLFF.

The chain carries TRBV15 and TRBJ1-1, with D possibly TRBD1 on 6 matching bases. From germline, CDR1 is LNHNV and CDR2 YYDKDF (reference sequence). The CDR3 has 16 residues. V was shortened by 7 bases and J by 1 base, with 19 bases between the two germline ends. CDR3 nucleotides: TGTGCCACCACGCTGGGCGGGGGAGGGGGGAACACTGAAGCTTTCTTT. The encoded protein is CATTLGGGGGNTEAFF.

This chain uses TRBV3-1 (or the pseudogene TRBV3-2) with TRBJ2-7; 13 nucleotides align to TRBD2. This CDR3 is 15 amino acids long. CDR1 LGHDT and CDR2 YNNKEL come from the germline V gene (reference sequence). After removal of 1 base from V and 7 bases from J, the junction contained 4 bases not matched to a gene. Here the CDR3 reads CASSQGLAGGKEQYF. CDR3 coding DNA: TGTGCCAGCAGCCAAGGACTAGCGGGAGGTAAGGAGCAGTACTTC.

This sequence joins TRBV18 and TRBJ1-6, with D hard to call. The CDR3 loop spans 15 amino acids. The V gene lost 5 bases and the J gene lost 9 bases, with 17 bases spanning the gap. The germline CDR1 and CDR2 sequences are KGHSH and LQKENI. The CDR3 DNA follows: TGTGCCAGCTCATCAGAACAGAAAACGGGTTCACCCCTCCACTTT. Protein product: CASSSEQKTGSPLHF.

V usage is TRBV7-9 and J usage is TRBJ1-1; D remains unclear. This CDR3 is built from 12 residues. Trimming stripped 2 bases from V and 5 bases from J, with 6 bases between. Per germline, CDR1 SEHNR and CDR2 FQNEAQ (reference sequence). The CDR3 sequence: CASSLSQTEAFF. Written as DNA, the CDR3 is TGTGCCAGCAGCTTAAGTCAGACTGAAGCTTTCTTT.